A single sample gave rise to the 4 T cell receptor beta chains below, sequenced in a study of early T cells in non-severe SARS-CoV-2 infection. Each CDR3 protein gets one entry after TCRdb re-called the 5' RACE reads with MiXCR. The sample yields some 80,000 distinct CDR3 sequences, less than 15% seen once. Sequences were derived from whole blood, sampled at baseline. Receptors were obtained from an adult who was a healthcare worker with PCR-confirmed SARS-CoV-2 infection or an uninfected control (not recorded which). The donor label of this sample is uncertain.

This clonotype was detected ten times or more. CDR3 sequence (DNA): TGTGCCAGCAGCTTTAACTCTGGGGCCAACGTCCTGACTTTC. Its translation: CASSFNSGANVLTF. The J gene is TRBJ2-6, the V gene TRBV7-2; no clear D gene. Germline-derived CDR1 and CDR2 are SGHTA and FQGNSA. V dropped 3 bases and J dropped 0 bases, with 3 bases sitting between them. The CDR3 runs 14 residues.

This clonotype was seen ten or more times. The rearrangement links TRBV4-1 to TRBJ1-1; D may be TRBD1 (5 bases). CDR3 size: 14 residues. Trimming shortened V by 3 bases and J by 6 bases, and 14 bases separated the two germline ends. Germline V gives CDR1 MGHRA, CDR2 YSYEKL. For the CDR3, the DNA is TGCGCCAGCAGCCAGGAACAGGTTCTGCCTGAAGCTTTCTTT. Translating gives CASSQEQVLPEAFF.

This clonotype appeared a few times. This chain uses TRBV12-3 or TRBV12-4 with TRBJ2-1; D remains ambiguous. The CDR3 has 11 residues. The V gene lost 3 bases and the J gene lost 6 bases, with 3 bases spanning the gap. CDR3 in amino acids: CASSFGNEQFF. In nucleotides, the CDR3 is TGTGCCAGCAGTTTCGGCAATGAGCAGTTCTTC.

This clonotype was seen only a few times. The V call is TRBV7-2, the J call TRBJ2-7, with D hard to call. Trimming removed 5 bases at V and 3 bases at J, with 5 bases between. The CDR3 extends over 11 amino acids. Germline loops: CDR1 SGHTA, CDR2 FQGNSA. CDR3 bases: TGTGCCAGCAGCCGAGACTACGAGCAGTACTTC. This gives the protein CASSRDYEQYF.